Below are 30 T cell receptor beta chains sequenced from a single sample in a study of beta chain features in type 1 diabetes. What was sequenced were expressed TCRB transcripts, since all of the isolated RNA had been reverse transcribed. The repertoire was sequenced with immunoSEQ multiplex PCR; TCRdb's copy has only in-frame clones and lacks some. The table shows 400,000 to 500,000 clones, with over 11% occurring only once. The specimen was naive CD4+ T cells from blood. The origin of the receptors is a man aged 25-40 years in good health.

The chain employs TRBV5-1 and TRBJ2-1, with 7 bases aligning to TRBD1. The junction had 6 bases not matched to a gene; V was cut back by 0 bases and J by 0 bases. The CDR3 has 17 amino acids. Per the germline V gene, CDR1 is SGHRS and CDR2 is YFSETQ. The CDR3 DNA is TGCGCCAGCAGCTTGGTGGGACAGCGGAGCTCCTACAATGAGCAGTTCTTC. Protein sequence: CASSLVGQRSSYNEQFF.

This rearrangement joins TRBV30 to TRBJ2-1; D perhaps matches TRBD1 (5 bases). The V end lost 4 bases, the J end lost 10 bases, and 17 bases lay between the germline ends. CDR1 and CDR2 (germline): GTSNPN, SVGIG (reference sequence). This CDR3 has 13 residues. In DNA form, the CDR3 reads TGTGCCTGGAATTTGGTTCAAGGGGCCGAGCAGTTCTTC. Its protein product is CAWNLVQGAEQFF. Looking up the rest from reference TRBV30 and TRBJ2-1 gives the full variable domain: SQTIHQWPATLVQPVGSPLSLECTVEGTSNPNLYWYRQAAGRGLQLLFYSVGIGQISSEVPQNLSASRPQDRQFILSSKKLLLSDSGFYLCAWNLVQGAEQFFGPGTRLTVL.

This CDR3 is CASSQEWRGGHNEQFF. The CDR3 DNA follows: TGCGCCAGCAGCCAAGAATGGCGGGGGGGCCACAATGAGCAGTTCTTC. This rearrangement joins TRBV4-1 to TRBJ2-1, with 9 nucleotides matching TRBD2. The germline V gene has CDR1 MGHRA and CDR2 YSYEKL. The CDR3 covers 16 residues. The J segment lost 5 bases and the V segment lost 0 bases, leaving 5 bases of the junction unmatched.

There are a few counts of this clone. The genes are TRBV6-5 and TRBJ2-3; the match to TRBD2 covers 7 bases. Germline-derived CDR1 and CDR2 are MNHEY and SVGAGI. Trimming at V came to 5 bases and at J to 2 bases, leaving 7 bases not matched to a gene. This CDR3 has 15 residues. CDR3 sequence reads: CASSTIAGLTDTQYF. The CDR3 DNA sequence: TGTGCCAGCAGTACTATAGCGGGCCTCACAGATACGCAGTATTTT.

There are a few counts of this clone. The chain employs TRBV28 and TRBJ1-3; D uncertain. Germline V CDR1 and CDR2: MDHEN, SYDVKM. The V and J ends lost 6 bases and 2 bases respectively, with 5 bases between them. The CDR3 totals 12 residues. The CDR3, as DNA: TGTGCCAGCAGAAGGCCTGGAAACACCATATATTTT. Translated: CASRRPGNTIYF.

The V gene is TRBV5-1, the J gene TRBJ2-3; D might be TRBD2 (6 bases). The CDR3 totals 15 residues. Trimming pared 0 bases from V and 5 bases from J, leaving 13 bases between. In germline, CDR1 is SGHRS, CDR2 YFSETQ. As DNA, the CDR3 is TGCGCCAGCAGCTTGGAAACGGGAGCAAAAGATACGCAGTATTTT. As protein: CASSLETGAKDTQYF. Together with reference TRBV5-1 and TRBJ2-3, the CDR3 gives the full variable domain: KAGVTQTPRYLIKTRGQQVTLSCSPISGHRSVSWYQQTPGQGLQFLFEYFSETQRNKGNFPGRFSGRQFSNSRSEMNVSTLELGDSALYLCASSLETGAKDTQYFGPGTRLTVL.

This clone was counted a few times. The rearrangement joins TRBV7-6 to TRBJ2-1; 12 bases are a match to TRBD2. This CDR3 is 14 amino acids long. Germline CDR1 SGHVS, CDR2 FNYEAQ. With 5 bases clipped from V and 8 bases from J, the junction kept 4 bases outside the gene matches. CDR3 sequence: CASSTSGRRYEQFF. CDR3 coding DNA: TGTGCCAGCAGCACTAGCGGGAGGAGGTATGAGCAGTTCTTC.

This chain joins TRBV5-4 and TRBJ2-2; 13 nucleotides line up with TRBD2. The CDR3 is 18 amino acids. CDR1 and CDR2 from the germline V gene are SGHNT and YYREEE (reference sequence). The trim removed 0 bases at V and 7 bases at J, leaving 9 bases unmatched. CDR3 region: CASSLGPGLAGRGGELFF. The CDR3 bases are TGTGCCAGCAGCTTGGGGCCGGGACTAGCGGGACGCGGCGGGGAGCTGTTTTTT.

Written as DNA, the CDR3 is TGTGCCAGCAGTGGGGACTTGTACGGAACCTACGAGCAGTACTTC. Translated, it gives CASSGDLYGTYEQYF. The chain recombines TRBV2 with TRBJ2-7; D perhaps matches TRBD2 (6 bases). CDR1 SNHLY and CDR2 FYNNEI come from the germline V gene. The CDR3 runs 15 residues. Trimming took 4 bases from V and 2 from J, leaving 15 bases between them. The variable domain in full, with the rest retrieved from reference TRBV2 and TRBJ2-7, is EPEVTQTPSHQVTQMGQEVILRCVPISNHLYFYWYRQILGQKVEFLVSFYNNEISEKSEIFDDQFSVERPDGSNFTLKIRSTKLEDSAMYFCASSGDLYGTYEQYFGPGTRLTVT.

Comment on this clone: The same CDR3 can be traced to other DNA sequences in this sample. The V gene is TRBV25-1, the J gene TRBJ2-2, with 9 bases matching TRBD1. CDR3 length: 13 residues. Germline V lookup: CDR1 MGHDK, CDR2 SYGVNS. Unmatched junction bases numbered 4, after V lost 8 bases and J lost 6 bases. This chain's CDR3 is CASRDRAAGELFF. CDR3 nucleotide sequence: TGTGCCAGCCGGGACAGGGCCGCCGGGGAGCTGTTTTTT.

This chain joins TRBV10-3 and TRBJ2-7; 7 bases map to TRBD2. With V trimmed by 7 bases and J by 7 bases, 10 bases remained unmatched. Germline loops: CDR1 ENHRY, CDR2 SYGVKD. The CDR3 has 13 amino acids. The CDR3 spells CAITPGLEGEQYF. The CDR3 bases are TGTGCCATCACCCCCGGACTAGAGGGTGAGCAGTACTTC.

The V call is TRBV9, the J call TRBJ2-1; the match to TRBD2 covers 9 bases. The V and J ends lost 0 bases and 2 bases, in that order; junction bases with no gene match: 9. The germline CDR1 and CDR2 sequences are SGDLS and YYNGEE. This CDR3 spans 18 amino acids. The CDR3 is CASSVVGSGGPPYNEQFF. The CDR3 nucleotides read TGTGCCAGCAGCGTAGTAGGTAGCGGGGGACCTCCCTACAATGAGCAGTTCTTC.

The CDR3 DNA is TGTGCCTCCTCAGAGAGGACCCATCAGCCCCAGCATTTT. Translated, it gives CASSERTHQPQHF. This rearrangement joins TRBV30 to TRBJ1-5, with D unresolved. CDR3 length: 13 residues. The ends were cut back, 7 bases at V and 5 bases at J, with 15 bases in the middle. Germline CDR1 is GTSNPN and CDR2 is SVGIG (reference sequence).

The V call is TRBV20-1, the J call TRBJ2-7; TRBD2 might be the D (5 bases). This CDR3 is built from 11 residues. Germline CDR1 is DFQATT and CDR2 is SNEGSKA (reference sequence). V dropped 5 bases and J dropped 3 bases, with 8 bases sitting between them. The CDR3 sequence: CSAGSYYEQYV. CDR3 in DNA: TGCAGTGCTGGGAGTTACTACGAGCAGTACGTC.

This clone came up a few times. V usage is TRBV19 and J usage is TRBJ2-3; possible D gene TRBD2, 5 bases. In germline, CDR1 is LNHDA, CDR2 SQIVND (reference sequence). The V and J ends lost 10 bases and 7 bases respectively, with 12 bases between them. The CDR3 loop spans 11 amino acids. The CDR3: CATRTHHTQYF. The CDR3 bases are TGTGCCACACGGACTCACCATACGCAGTATTTT. The whole variable domain, filled in from reference TRBV19 and TRBJ2-3, reads DGGITQSPKYLFRKEGQNVTLSCEQNLNHDAMYWYRQDPGQGLRLIYYSQIVNDFQKGDIAEGYSVSREKKESFPLTVTSAQKNPTAFYLCATRTHHTQYFGPGTRLTVL.

This clone occurred a few times. The V gene is TRBV4-3, the J gene TRBJ2-7, with D possibly TRBD1 on 5 matching bases. In germline, CDR1 is LGHNA, CDR2 YSLEER. V was trimmed by 3 bases and J by 9 bases, leaving 15 bases between them. This CDR3 is built from 13 residues. The CDR3 DNA follows: TGCGCCAGCAGCCAGTCACCAGGGCAGGTGCAGTACGTC. It specifies CASSQSPGQVQYV.

The genes are TRBV5-4 and TRBJ2-1, with D perhaps TRBD2 (5 bases). CDR3 size: 13 residues. Germline lookup yields CDR1 SGHNT and CDR2 YYREEE (reference sequence). The V end lost 10 bases, the J end lost 4 bases, and 15 bases lay between the germline ends. In nucleotides, the CDR3 is TGTGCCGGAGCCCGGACTCCATACAATGAGCAGTTCTTC. This gives the protein CAGARTPYNEQFF.

The chain combines TRBV7-9 with TRBJ2-1; 7 positions agree with TRBD2. The CDR3 loop spans 18 amino acids. Trimming removed 1 base from V and 7 bases from J; junction bases left unmatched: 16. Germline V lookup: CDR1 SEHNR, CDR2 FQNEAQ (reference sequence). The CDR3 nucleotides read TGTGCCAGCAGCTTAGTTGGGGGACTAAATAGGGGATGGAATGAGCAGTTCTTC. Translation gives CASSLVGGLNRGWNEQFF.

This clone was found once. The chain is built from TRBV6-6 and TRBJ2-1; 11 nucleotides align to TRBD2. The V and J ends lost 7 bases and 6 bases, in that order; junction bases with no gene match: 5. The CDR3 extends over 14 amino acids. Per germline, CDR1 MNHNY and CDR2 SVGAGI (reference sequence). The CDR3 spells CASIVSGGANEQFF. CDR3 DNA: TGTGCCAGCATTGTTAGCGGGGGGGCCAATGAGCAGTTCTTC.

This clone was seen a few times. The rearrangement joins TRBV9 to TRBJ2-7; 8 bases line up with TRBD1. The CDR3 has 15 amino acids. V lost 3 bases and J lost 0; bases outside the gene matches: 5. Germline values: CDR1 SGDLS, CDR2 YYNGEE. In nucleotides, the CDR3 is TGTGCCAGCAGCGCAGGGACAGGTAGCTCCTACGAGCAGTACTTC. Translated: CASSAGTGSSYEQYF. Based on the CDR3 plus reference TRBV9 and TRBJ2-7, the full variable domain is DSGVTQTPKHLITATGQRVTLRCSPRSGDLSVYWYQQSLDQGLQFLIQYYNGEERAKGNILERFSAQQFPDLHSELNLSSLELGDSALYFCASSAGTGSSYEQYFGPGTRLTVT.

Only a few counts were recorded for this clone. The gene calls are TRBV29-1 and TRBJ2-5, with D unresolved. Looked up from germline, CDR1 is SQVTM and CDR2 is ANQGSEA. The CDR3 contains 13 residues. V lost 3 bases and J lost 1, with 9 bases in between. CDR3 DNA sequence: TGCAGCGTTGATCCCGGGTCCCAAGAGACCCAGTACTTC. Translated: CSVDPGSQETQYF.

This clone was counted a few times. This chain connects TRBV5-1 to TRBJ2-3; 8 positions agree with TRBD1. Germline V gene lookup returns CDR1 SGHRS and CDR2 YFSETQ. This CDR3 is 17 amino acids long. J gave up 0 bases and V 0 bases, and 6 bases lay outside the gene matches. The DNA for the CDR3 is TGCGCCAGCAGCTTGGGCACAGGGGGACCTAGCACAGATACGCAGTATTTT. Translating gives CASSLGTGGPSTDTQYF.

The rearrangement joins TRBV6-1 to TRBJ1-2; TRBD1 matches 7 bases. Per the germline V gene, CDR1 is MNHNS and CDR2 is SASEGT. With 6 bases clipped from V and 8 bases from J, the junction kept 12 bases outside the gene matches. The CDR3 is made up of 14 amino acids. The CDR3 loop is CASRPDRVGEGYTF. The CDR3 DNA follows: TGTGCCAGCAGGCCAGACAGGGTAGGAGAGGGCTACACCTTC.

In its sample, this clone was seen a few times. This rearrangement joins TRBV7-6 to TRBJ1-5; 10 bases agree with TRBD1. The CDR3 has 13 amino acids. CDR1 and CDR2 (germline): SGHVS, FNYEAQ. The ends lost 3 bases at V and 9 bases at J; junction bases unmatched: 2. CDR3 sequence: CASSLTGGRPQHF. Written as DNA, the CDR3 is TGTGCCAGCAGCTTGACAGGGGGCCGGCCCCAGCATTTT.

The chain is built from TRBV5-1 and TRBJ1-1; the D is unclear. The CDR3 covers 14 residues. CDR1 and CDR2 from the germline V gene are SGHRS and YFSETQ. Trimming removed 0 bases at V and 11 bases at J, with 17 bases between. CDR3 coding DNA: TGCGCCAGCAGCTTGGATACAGAATTTCAACGGGCTTTCTTT. Amino acid sequence: CASSLDTEFQRAFF.

The table lists this clone with a few counts. This CDR3 is CASSWRQGLNYGYTF. DNA for the CDR3: TGTGCCAGCAGTTGGAGACAAGGTCTTAACTATGGCTACACCTTC. The rearrangement uses TRBV27 and TRBJ1-2; D not certain. Germline CDR1 and CDR2: MNHEY and SMNVEV (reference sequence). V dropped 4 bases and J dropped 1 base, with 13 bases sitting between them. This CDR3 region has 15 residues.

This chain uses TRBV5-1 with TRBJ2-7, with a tentative D call TRBD2 (6 bases). This CDR3 has 13 amino acids. The V end was cut by 4 bases, the J end by 0 bases, with 8 bases between. In germline, CDR1 is SGHRS, CDR2 YFSETQ. CDR3 amino acids: CASSRGNSYEQYF. DNA for the CDR3: TGCGCCAGCAGCCGGGGGAACTCCTACGAGCAGTACTTC. The whole variable domain, remainder taken from reference TRBV5-1 and TRBJ2-7, is KAGVTQTPRYLIKTRGQQVTLSCSPISGHRSVSWYQQTPGQGLQFLFEYFSETQRNKGNFPGRFSGRQFSNSRSEMNVSTLELGDSALYLCASSRGNSYEQYFGPGTRLTVT.

This clone was seen ten or more times. Other DNA sequences within the sample encode an identical CDR3. V is TRBV29-1 and J is TRBJ2-5, with D unclear. Trimming left V 4 bases short and J 2 bases short, with 2 bases between. The CDR3 is 10 amino acids. Germline-derived CDR1 and CDR2 are SQVTM and ANQGSEA. The CDR3 is CSVVQETQYF. The CDR3 DNA reads as TGCAGCGTTGTGCAAGAGACCCAGTACTTC.

The chain is built from TRBV9 and TRBJ2-5; TRBD2 matches at 7 bases. J lost 0 bases, V lost 1 base, and 6 bases had no gene match. In germline, CDR1 is SGDLS, CDR2 YYNGEE. The CDR3 consists of 16 residues. CDR3 sequence: CASSVSSGVNQETQYF. The CDR3 DNA reads as TGTGCCAGCAGCGTAAGCAGCGGGGTTAACCAAGAGACCCAGTACTTC.

This clone was detected only a few times. V and J are TRBV7-2 and TRBJ1-5, with D unresolved. V dropped 1 base and J dropped 6 bases, with 7 bases sitting between them. CDR1 and CDR2 (germline): SGHTA, FQGNSA. The length of the CDR3 is 13 residues. The CDR3 DNA follows: TGTGCCAGCAGCTTAGGCTTCGCTCAGCCCCAGCATTTT. Translating it yields CASSLGFAQPQHF.